The 26 T cell receptor beta chains reported below all come from one sample, sequenced in a study of sequential checkpoint blockade in melanoma. The treatment was: randomized to nivolumab then ipilimumab (arm A) or the reverse (arm B). Assay used: immunoSEQ multiplex PCR; TCRdb lists only in-frame clones, some missing. Of 4,500 to 6,000 clones in the sample, about 73% were seen once. The sample here was CD8+ T cells sorted from blood (inferred from file names), taken from a patient given nivolumab and ipilimumab in sequence. The receptors here all came from a human donor with melanoma.

V is TRBV7-9 and J is TRBJ2-1, with 13 bases fitting TRBD2. This CDR3 has 16 amino acids. V lost 5 bases, J lost 7 bases, and 8 bases stayed unmatched. Germline loops: CDR1 SEHNR, CDR2 FQNEAQ (reference sequence). The CDR3 region has the DNA TGTGCCAGCAGCCAAGAGTCGACTAGCGGGGGGAATGAGCAGTTCTTC. Amino acid sequence: CASSQESTSGGNEQFF. Full variable domain (remainder filled in from reference TRBV7-9 and TRBJ2-1): DTGVSQNPRHKITKRGQNVTFRCDPISEHNRLYWYRQTLGQGPEFLTYFQNEAQLEKSRLLSDRFSAERPKGSFSTLEIQRTEQGDSAMYLCASSQESTSGGNEQFFGPGTRLTVL.

The chain is built from TRBV6-1 and TRBJ2-7; perhaps TRBD1 as D (5 bases). The CDR3 has 12 residues. With 8 bases removed from V and 0 bases from J, the gap between germline ends came to 8 bases. Germline CDR1 and CDR2: MNHNS and SASEGT. This chain's CDR3 is CASSDSSYEQYF. In nucleotides, the CDR3 is TGTGCCAGCTCCGACAGCTCCTACGAGCAGTACTTC.

A single count supports this clone. The chain recombines TRBV18 with TRBJ1-1; the D gene is possibly TRBD1 (5 bases). The CDR3 length is 15 residues. Germline CDR1 reads KGHSH; CDR2 reads LQKENI. Trimming stripped 3 bases from V and 4 bases from J, with 15 bases between. Here the CDR3 reads CASSPDWDSGTEAFF. CDR3 nucleotide sequence: TGTGCCAGCTCACCTGATTGGGACTCGGGCACTGAAGCTTTCTTT.

J is TRBJ2-1 and V is TRBV4-2, with 12 bases that match TRBD2. The CDR3 extends over 17 amino acids. In germline, CDR1 is LGHNA, CDR2 YNFKEQ. The V segment lost 0 bases and the J segment 6 bases; nucleotides outside the gene matches: 6. The CDR3 loop is CASSQETSSGGANEQFF. CDR3 in DNA: TGTGCCAGCAGCCAAGAAACGTCTAGCGGGGGGGCCAATGAGCAGTTCTTC.

The chain carries TRBV6-5 and TRBJ2-4; perhaps TRBD2 as D (7 bases). The CDR3 contains 13 residues. In germline, CDR1 is MNHEY, CDR2 SVGAGI. The ends were cut back, 5 bases at V and 7 bases at J, with 12 bases in the middle. The CDR3 loop reads CASSPGEGNIQYF. In DNA, the CDR3 is TGTGCCAGCAGTCCAGGGGAGGGGAACATTCAGTACTTC.

The genes are TRBV13 and TRBJ2-2, with TRBD2 identical over 7 bases. CDR1 is PRHDT, CDR2 FYEKMQ, per germline (reference sequence). The CDR3 is 14 amino acids. V lost 9 bases to trimming and J lost 0 bases; unmatched junction nucleotides: 4. The CDR3 sequence is CASLLASNTGELFF. CDR3 DNA sequence: TGTGCCAGTTTACTAGCGTCGAACACCGGGGAGCTGTTTTTT.

J is TRBJ1-2 and V is TRBV30; the match to TRBD1 covers 9 bases. The germline gives CDR1 GTSNPN, CDR2 SVGIG (reference sequence). With V trimmed by 7 bases and J by 6 bases, 9 bases remained unmatched. The CDR3 consists of 13 residues. Written as DNA, the CDR3 is TGTGCCTCCCGGGACAGGGAGGAGGATGGCTACACCTTC. Residues: CASRDREEDGYTF.

The rearrangement joins TRBV9 to TRBJ2-3; 10 bases line up with TRBD2. Per the germline V gene, CDR1 is SGDLS and CDR2 is YYNGEE. This CDR3 spans 16 amino acids. Trimming removed 2 bases from V and 4 bases from J; junction bases left unmatched: 7. The CDR3 sequence is CASSVTELAGPDTQYF. CDR3 nucleotides: TGTGCCAGCAGCGTCACGGAACTAGCGGGACCAGATACGCAGTATTTT.

The chain links TRBV19 to TRBJ1-5; maybe TRBD1 (6 bases). This CDR3 is 15 amino acids long. CDR1 and CDR2 from the germline V gene are LNHDA and SQIVND (reference sequence). Trimming removed 8 bases from V and 6 bases from J, with 20 bases in between. In DNA form, the CDR3 reads TGTGCCAGTCACACCGGGACACCCGGTCCTCAGCCCCAGCATTTT. Residues: CASHTGTPGPQPQHF.

V and J are TRBV15 and TRBJ2-3, with TRBD2 matching 10 bases. Germline V gene sequence: CDR1 LNHNV, CDR2 YYDKDF (reference sequence). V shed 1 base and J 2 bases; nucleotides not matched to a gene: 6. The CDR3 spans 17 residues. Here the CDR3 reads CATSRGSSGGNTDTQYF. CDR3 in DNA: TGTGCCACCAGCAGAGGGTCTAGCGGGGGAAACACAGATACGCAGTATTTT.

This clone was detected only a few times. A far bigger clonotype differs at one base, so this is likely a read error. The chain recombines TRBV5-6 with TRBJ1-2, with TRBD1 identical over 8 bases. This CDR3 comprises 13 residues. Trimming took 0 bases from V and 8 from J; bases not matched to a gene: 3. Germline V gene data show CDR1 as SGHDT and CDR2 as YYEEEE. The chain's CDR3 is CASSLAGGWGYTF. CDR3 sequence (DNA): TGTGCCAGCAGCTTGGCAGGGGGCTGGGGCTACACCTTC.

The chain recombines TRBV27 with TRBJ2-3; D gene uncertain. V lost 5 bases, J lost 4 bases, and 13 bases lay in between. The V gene's germline CDR1 is MNHEY and CDR2 SMNVEV (reference sequence). This CDR3 is built from 14 residues. The CDR3 is CASSVVQLADTQYF. CDR3 DNA: TGTGCCAGCAGTGTCGTACAGTTGGCAGATACGCAGTATTTT.

The CDR3 DNA reads TGTGCCAGCAGCTTCGAAATGAGGACCCAGTACTTC. It is translated as CASSFEMRTQYF. The genes are TRBV11-2 and TRBJ2-5; no clear D. The V gene lost 3 bases and the J gene lost 7 bases, with 9 bases spanning the gap. CDR3 length equals 12 residues. Germline loops: CDR1 SGHAT, CDR2 FQNNGV.

V gene TRBV4-2 combines with J gene TRBJ1-3; D call uncertain. The CDR3 has 15 amino acids. V lost 3 bases and J lost 4, with 13 bases in between. Germline lookup yields CDR1 LGHNA and CDR2 YNFKEQ. CDR3 coding DNA: TGTGCCAGCAGCCAGGAAGAGGGTGGGGGAAACACCATATATTTT. Translated, it gives CASSQEEGGGNTIYF.

This clone was seen only a few times. The likely explanation is a read error, given a far larger clone one base away. The identical CDR3 is also encoded by other nucleotide sequences in the sample. V gene TRBV19 combines with J gene TRBJ2-7; D gene unclear. Germline V gene lookup returns CDR1 LNHDA and CDR2 SQIVND (reference sequence). The CDR3 has 15 residues. Trimming pared 2 bases from V and 7 bases from J, leaving 18 bases between. CDR3 residues: CASSITQRGDNEQYF. The CDR3 DNA reads as TGTGCCAGTAGTATAACCCAGCGCGGAGATAATGAGCAGTACTTC.

The J gene is TRBJ2-2, the V gene TRBV9, with TRBD2 matching over 9 bases. The V gene's germline CDR1 is SGDLS and CDR2 YYNGEE. V lost 0 bases to trimming and J lost 5 bases; unmatched junction nucleotides: 2. This CDR3 is 15 amino acids long. This chain's CDR3 is CASSVGGGGTGELFF. Written as DNA, the CDR3 is TGTGCCAGCAGCGTAGGCGGGGGGGGGACCGGGGAGCTGTTTTTT. The full variable domain, its missing parts supplied by reference TRBV9 and TRBJ2-2, is DSGVTQTPKHLITATGQRVTLRCSPRSGDLSVYWYQQSLDQGLQFLIQYYNGEERAKGNILERFSAQQFPDLHSELNLSSLELGDSALYFCASSVGGGGTGELFFGEGSRLTVL.

The chain carries TRBV11-2 and TRBJ2-7; 10 bases are shared with TRBD2. This CDR3 has 13 amino acids. The V segment lost 3 bases and the J segment 5 bases; nucleotides outside the gene matches: 1. Germline CDR1 SGHAT, CDR2 FQNNGV. This chain's CDR3 is CASSFTSGNEQYF. The CDR3 bases are TGTGCCAGCAGCTTCACTAGCGGGAACGAGCAGTACTTC.

In this sample, this clone turned up a few times. This chain joins TRBV6-5 and TRBJ2-5; D gene uncertain. Looked up from germline, CDR1 is MNHEY and CDR2 is SVGAGI. The V gene lost 3 bases and the J gene lost 0 bases, with 11 bases spanning the gap. The CDR3 consists of 15 residues. The CDR3 DNA reads as TGTGCCAGCAGTTATCGCGACTGGAACCAAGAGACCCAGTACTTC. This translates into CASSYRDWNQETQYF.

The J gene is TRBJ1-1, the V gene TRBV11-2, with 7 bases aligning to TRBD1. V was pared by 6 bases and J by 0 bases, with 4 bases of the junction left unmatched. This CDR3 spans 14 amino acids. CDR1 and CDR2 (germline): SGHAT, FQNNGV. CDR3 sequence (DNA): TGTGCCAGCAGGACAGGGCTCATGAACACTGAAGCTTTCTTT. This sequence encodes CASRTGLMNTEAFF.

This chain uses TRBV5-7 with TRBJ1-3; D unclear. TRBV5-7 is an ORF, and what it does is uncertain. The germline V and J ends were trimmed by 1 base and 7 bases, with 3 bases remaining between them. This CDR3 spans 11 amino acids. CDR3 amino acids: CASSLLNTIYF. CDR3 nucleotides: TGTGCCAGCAGCTTGCTCAACACCATATATTTT.

Points on this clone: Other DNA sequences in the same sample also yield this CDR3. This sequence joins TRBV5-5 and TRBJ1-5; D unresolved. This CDR3 has 15 residues. Trimming left V 4 bases short and J 4 bases short, with 15 bases between. CDR1 and CDR2 from the germline V gene are SGHKS and YYEKEE (reference sequence). For the CDR3, the DNA is TGTGCCAGCAGCGACGACGGGGATAGTAATCAGCCCCAGCATTTT. It translates to CASSDDGDSNQPQHF.

This clone was seen more than once but under ten times. The gene calls are TRBV4-2 and TRBJ1-1, with TRBD1 identical over 7 bases. Germline CDR1 and CDR2: LGHNA and YNFKEQ. CDR3 size: 15 residues. Trimming at V came to 0 bases and at J to 1 base, leaving 2 bases not matched to a gene. DNA of the CDR3: TGTGCCAGCAGCCAAGATCGGACAGGGAACACTGAAGCTTTCTTT. Translation gives CASSQDRTGNTEAFF.

This clone is medium-sized in the sample. The rearrangement links TRBV4-2 to TRBJ2-7; 11 bases agree with TRBD1. Germline lookup yields CDR1 LGHNA and CDR2 YNFKEQ. The J segment lost 3 bases and the V segment lost 0 bases, leaving 4 bases of the junction unmatched. This CDR3 spans 16 amino acids. The CDR3 protein is CASSQDPGTGGYEQYF. In DNA, the CDR3 is TGTGCCAGCAGCCAAGATCCCGGGACAGGGGGCTACGAGCAGTACTTC.

This clone is termed medium-sized. The V gene is TRBV5-1, the J gene TRBJ2-7, with TRBD2 as a possible D gene (5 bases). Germline V CDR1 and CDR2: SGHRS, YFSETQ. Trimming cost V 2 bases and J 0 bases, with 12 bases left between them. The CDR3 is made up of 15 amino acids. CDR3 nucleotides: TGCGCCAGCAGCTTTGGGAGTTACAGCTCCTACGAGCAGTACTTC. Protein product: CASSFGSYSSYEQYF.

The chain uses TRBV4-3 and TRBJ2-7; 9 nucleotides align to TRBD1. The trim removed 4 bases at V and 4 bases at J, leaving 5 bases unmatched. This CDR3 spans 14 amino acids. CDR1 is LGHNA and CDR2 is YSLEER in the germline V gene. The CDR3 here is CASSPGQGRYEQYF. The DNA for the CDR3 is TGCGCCAGCAGCCCGGGACAGGGTAGGTACGAGCAGTACTTC.

The chain carries TRBV11-2 and TRBJ2-7; possible D gene TRBD1, 5 bases. Germline lookup yields CDR1 SGHAT and CDR2 FQNNGV. V gave up 5 bases and J gave up 7 bases, with 18 bases separating them. CDR3 length: 14 residues. CDR3 region: CASSAAGSRKEQYF. CDR3 nucleotide sequence: TGTGCCAGCAGCGCTGCAGGGTCTCGGAAGGAGCAGTACTTC. Combining the CDR3 with reference TRBV11-2 and TRBJ2-7 gives the whole variable domain EAGVAQSPRYKIIEKRQSVAFWCNPISGHATLYWYQQILGQGPKLLIQFQNNGVVDDSQLPKDRFSAERLKGVDSTLKIQPAKLEDSAVYLCASSAAGSRKEQYFGPGTRLTVT.